These 32 T cell receptor beta chains were sequenced from one sample in a study of chemoradiotherapy in HPV16-positive cancers. The method was immunoSEQ multiplex PCR; TCRdb's version includes in-frame clones alone and lacks a portion of them. The sample has some 4,900 clones; more than 60% are singletons. Material: tumor tissue, obtained from a patient who underwent chemoradiotherapy. These receptors were taken from a human donor with HPV-associated anogenital cancer.

The chain couples TRBV19 to TRBJ2-1; no clear D gene. The germline gives CDR1 LNHDA, CDR2 SQIVND (reference sequence). The CDR3 totals 14 residues. V gave up 5 bases and J gave up 0 bases, with 8 bases separating them. CDR3 in DNA: TGTGCCAGTAGTTTACTGAGCTCCTACAATGAGCAGTTCTTC. It encodes CASSLLSSYNEQFF. Drawing the rest from reference TRBV19 and TRBJ2-1, the complete variable domain is DGGITQSPKYLFRKEGQNVTLSCEQNLNHDAMYWYRQDPGQGLRLIYYSQIVNDFQKGDIAEGYSVSREKKESFPLTVTSAQKNPTAFYLCASSLLSSYNEQFFGPGTRLTVL.

Worth noting for this clone: A read error may account for a junction end that differs from germline. The gene calls are TRBV7-7 and TRBJ2-3, with TRBD1 identical over 7 bases. CDR3 length: 14 residues. In germline, CDR1 is SSHAT, CDR2 FNYEAQ (reference sequence). The CDR3 DNA is TGTGCTAGCAGCTCCGGACAGGATGTAGATACGCAGTATTTT. This sequence encodes CASSSGQDVDTQYF. Filled out from reference TRBV7-7 and TRBJ2-3, the complete variable domain reads GAGVSQSPRYKVTKRGQDVTLRCDPISSHATLYWYQQALGQGPEFLTYFNYEAQPDKSGLPSDRFSAERPEGSISTLTIQRTEQRDSAMYRCASSSGQDVDTQYFGPGTRLTVL.

The sample holds a few counts of this clone. Its ends do not fully match the called genes, so a read error is possible. The chain is built from TRBV7-7 and TRBJ2-7, with 8 bases identical to TRBD1. There are 13 residues in the CDR3. The germline CDR1 and CDR2 sequences are SSHAT and FNYEAQ (reference sequence). The CDR3 sequence is CASSLGQGDEQYF. The CDR3 DNA is TGTGCTAGCAGCTTAGGACAGGGCGACGAGCAGTACTTC.

V usage is TRBV6-5 and J usage is TRBJ1-6; tentative D call: TRBD1 (5 bases). There are 13 residues in the CDR3. Germline CDR1 and CDR2: MNHEY and SVGAGI. The V end was cut by 2 bases, the J end by 12 bases, with 11 bases between. DNA of the CDR3: TGTGCCAGCAGTTACCAGGAGGGGTTACCCCTCCACTTT. This sequence encodes CASSYQEGLPLHF.

The chain recombines TRBV19 with TRBJ2-2; 11 bases fit TRBD1. Germline loops: CDR1 LNHDA, CDR2 SQIVND (reference sequence). V lost 4 bases to trimming and J lost 0 bases; unmatched junction nucleotides: 10. The CDR3 is 19 residues long. The CDR3 is CASSKLGTGGCTNTGELFF. In DNA, the CDR3 is TGTGCCAGTAGTAAACTAGGGACAGGGGGGTGTACGAACACCGGGGAGCTGTTTTTT. Looking up the rest from reference TRBV19 and TRBJ2-2 gives the full variable domain: DGGITQSPKYLFRKEGQNVTLSCEQNLNHDAMYWYRQDPGQGLRLIYYSQIVNDFQKGDIAEGYSVSREKKESFPLTVTSAQKNPTAFYLCASSKLGTGGCTNTGELFFGEGSRLTVL.

The table lists this clone with a few counts. The V call is TRBV7-2, the J call TRBJ1-4; D is ambiguous. The CDR3 length is 14 residues. Trimming cost V 1 base and J 5 bases, with 8 bases left between them. Germline CDR1 SGHTA, CDR2 FQGNSA. The CDR3 reads CASSLETGNEKLFF. The CDR3 nucleotides are TGTGCCAGCAGCTTAGAGACCGGGAATGAAAAACTGTTTTTT.

The rearrangement links TRBV27 to TRBJ2-3, with D uncertain. Trimming shortened V by 5 bases and J by 2 bases, and 5 bases separated the two germline ends. Germline assignment: CDR1 MNHEY and CDR2 SMNVEV (reference sequence). The CDR3 has 12 amino acids. The CDR3 DNA follows: TGTGCCAGCAGTCAAAACACAGATACGCAGTATTTT. Amino acids: CASSQNTDTQYF.

This clone has only a few counts. V gene TRBV9 combines with J gene TRBJ1-2; D not resolved. The V end was cut by 1 base, the J end by 6 bases, with 7 bases between. Germline loops: CDR1 SGDLS, CDR2 YYNGEE. CDR3 length: 12 residues. CDR3 region: CASSVSLNGYTF. The CDR3 DNA reads as TGTGCCAGCAGCGTAAGTCTCAATGGCTACACCTTC.

The chain carries TRBV19 and TRBJ2-3, with a weak D call TRBD2 (5 bases). Germline V gives CDR1 LNHDA, CDR2 SQIVND (reference sequence). V was trimmed by 6 bases and J by 3 bases, leaving 22 bases between them. The CDR3 has 17 residues. CDR3 nucleotide sequence: TGTGCCAGTAGCCAGGACCTTTATGAGGGTCAGACAGATACGCAGTATTTT. It yields the protein CASSQDLYEGQTDTQYF.

The J gene is TRBJ1-1, the V gene TRBV15; 7 bases are shared with TRBD1. The CDR3 extends over 18 amino acids. Per germline, CDR1 LNHNV and CDR2 YYDKDF (reference sequence). Losses at the gene ends were 1 base for V and 3 bases for J; bases not matched to a gene: 14. This chain's CDR3 is CATSRGEITGTEDTEAFF. The CDR3 DNA reads TGTGCCACCAGCAGAGGGGAAATTACCGGGACAGAGGACACTGAAGCTTTCTTT.

V usage is TRBV2 and J usage is TRBJ2-6; D call uncertain. The CDR3 extends over 12 amino acids. The germline V gene has CDR1 SNHLY and CDR2 FYNNEI. Trimming removed 6 bases from V and 1 base from J, with 1 base in between. CDR3 in amino acids: CASRSGANVLTF. The CDR3 DNA reads as TGTGCCAGCAGGTCTGGGGCCAACGTCCTGACTTTC.

This chain links TRBV28 with TRBJ2-1; 11 nucleotides align to TRBD2. The V segment lost 5 bases and the J segment 4 bases; nucleotides outside the gene matches: 4. CDR3 size: 15 residues. Per germline, CDR1 MDHEN and CDR2 SYDVKM. As DNA, the CDR3 is TGTGCCAGCAGTCGTAGCGGGGGGGCTTACAATGAGCAGTTCTTC. As protein: CASSRSGGAYNEQFF.

The chain joins TRBV7-3 to TRBJ2-3; D remains ambiguous. Germline-derived CDR1 and CDR2 are SGHTA and FQGTGA. With 5 bases removed from V and 4 bases from J, the gap between germline ends came to 10 bases. The CDR3 consists of 13 residues. Here the CDR3 DNA reads TGTGCCAGCAGCCCGCCCAGATCAGATACGCAGTATTTT. This sequence encodes CASSPPRSDTQYF.

The count of this clone is one. The chain employs TRBV19 and TRBJ1-2; no clear D. CDR1 is LNHDA, CDR2 SQIVND, per germline (reference sequence). This CDR3 region has 16 residues. The V end was cut by 3 bases, the J end by 2 bases, with 16 bases between. In DNA form, the CDR3 reads TGTGCCAGTAGTATGGATGGCCCCCTCGGAAACTATGGCTACACCTTC. Translated, it gives CASSMDGPLGNYGYTF. The full variable domain, its missing parts supplied by reference TRBV19 and TRBJ1-2, is DGGITQSPKYLFRKEGQNVTLSCEQNLNHDAMYWYRQDPGQGLRLIYYSQIVNDFQKGDIAEGYSVSREKKESFPLTVTSAQKNPTAFYLCASSMDGPLGNYGYTFGSGTRLTVV.

V usage is TRBV5-4 and J usage is TRBJ1-2, with D possibly TRBD1 on 5 matching bases. V was pared by 0 bases and J by 4 bases, with 13 bases between. CDR3 length equals 15 residues. Germline loops: CDR1 SGHNT, CDR2 YYREEE (reference sequence). The CDR3 nucleotides read TGTGCCAGCAGCTTGGGAGGGACGGGAAGCTATGGCTACACCTTC. Its translation is CASSLGGTGSYGYTF.

The V call is TRBV5-1, the J call TRBJ2-3; perhaps TRBD2 as D (5 bases). V lost 2 bases to trimming and J lost 2 bases, with 18 bases between them. Looked up from germline, CDR1 is SGHRS and CDR2 is YFSETQ. The CDR3 consists of 17 residues. The CDR3 coding sequence is TGCGCCAGCAGCTTTCGAGGAGTCGGCGGGTTCACAGATACGCAGTATTTT. This sequence encodes CASSFRGVGGFTDTQYF. The full variable domain, in which reference TRBV5-1 and TRBJ2-3 provide the parts outside the CDR3, is KAGVTQTPRYLIKTRGQQVTLSCSPISGHRSVSWYQQTPGQGLQFLFEYFSETQRNKGNFPGRFSGRQFSNSRSEMNVSTLELGDSALYLCASSFRGVGGFTDTQYFGPGTRLTVL.

In this sample, this clone turned up a few times. The chain recombines TRBV11-2 with TRBJ1-6; TRBD1 matches at 9 bases. In germline, CDR1 is SGHAT, CDR2 FQNNGV. This CDR3 region has 14 residues. V lost 6 bases and J lost 9; bases outside the gene matches: 6. The CDR3 DNA reads as TGTGCCAGCAGACAACAGGGGGCGCCTTCACCCCTCCACTTT. It is translated as CASRQQGAPSPLHF.

A note on this clone: A junction boundary mismatches the germline segment, possibly from a read error. The J gene is TRBJ2-1, the V gene TRBV7-7, with TRBD1 matching 8 bases. The germline V gene encodes CDR1 SSHAT and CDR2 FNYEAQ (reference sequence). The CDR3 runs to 14 residues. The CDR3 here is CASSLSRGRNEQFF. DNA for the CDR3: TGTGCTAGCAGCCTAAGCAGGGGGCGGAATGAGCAGTTCTTC.

This clone was counted once. CDR3 residues: CASSESKGGRSTDTQYF. The CDR3 coding sequence is TGCGCCAGCAGTGAGTCTAAGGGGGGGAGAAGCACAGATACGCAGTATTTT. The gene calls are TRBV10-1 and TRBJ2-3, with D possibly TRBD2 on 7 matching bases. V shed 0 bases and J shed 0 bases, with 13 bases lying between them. The germline V gene encodes CDR1 WNHNN and CDR2 SYGVQD (reference sequence). This CDR3 is built from 17 residues.

CDR3 DNA sequence: TGTGCCAGCAGTGGAACAGGGTCCTGGGGGACCCAGTACTTC. Translation: CASSGTGSWGTQYF. This sequence joins TRBV25-1 and TRBJ2-5; tentatively, D is TRBD1 (6 bases). Per the germline V gene, CDR1 is MGHDK and CDR2 is SYGVNS. The CDR3 consists of 14 residues. V was pared by 4 bases and J by 7 bases, with 16 bases between.

The CDR3 is CASRWEVANTGELFF. DNA of the CDR3: TGCGCCAGTCGATGGGAGGTCGCGAACACCGGGGAGCTGTTTTTT. The chain uses TRBV5-1 and TRBJ2-2; maybe TRBD2 (6 bases). The CDR3 consists of 15 residues. The germline V and J ends were trimmed by 8 bases and 0 bases, with 14 bases remaining between them. CDR1 is SGHRS and CDR2 is YFSETQ in the germline V gene.

The chain uses TRBV19 and TRBJ2-7; no reliable D call. Germline-derived CDR1 and CDR2 are LNHDA and SQIVND (reference sequence). V lost 5 bases, J lost 3 bases, and 14 bases lay in between. The CDR3 spans 14 residues. In nucleotides, the CDR3 is TGTGCCAGTAGTCCCTTGGACGGCCGCTACGAGCAGTACTTC. Translated: CASSPLDGRYEQYF.

The V gene is TRBV7-9, the J gene TRBJ2-7; 10 nucleotides line up with TRBD2. Germline CDR1 and CDR2: SEHNR and FQNEAQ (reference sequence). Germline trimming cut 3 bases from V and 5 bases from J; bases unmatched to any gene: 7. There are 15 residues in the CDR3. The CDR3 protein is CASSLRSGGFHEQYF. For the CDR3, the DNA is TGTGCCAGCAGCTTGCGTAGCGGGGGGTTCCACGAGCAGTACTTC.

The chain uses TRBV6-1 and TRBJ1-5; D ambiguous. The CDR3 has 16 residues. With 0 bases removed from V and 1 base from J, the gap between germline ends came to 10 bases. Germline CDR1 MNHNS, CDR2 SASEGT. CDR3 in amino acids: CASSEAAWQSNQPQHF. For the CDR3, the DNA is TGTGCCAGCAGTGAAGCGGCTTGGCAGAGCAATCAGCCCCAGCATTTT.

The chain recombines TRBV30 with TRBJ2-2; tentatively, D is TRBD2 (5 bases). This CDR3 contains 14 residues. From germline, CDR1 is GTSNPN and CDR2 SVGIG (reference sequence). V lost 4 bases, J lost 6 bases, and 15 bases lay in between. The CDR3 is CAWKSMSEAGELFF. CDR3 DNA sequence: TGTGCCTGGAAGTCGATGTCGGAGGCCGGGGAGCTGTTTTTT.

The rearrangement uses TRBV2 and TRBJ1-2; perhaps TRBD1 as D (6 bases). This CDR3 spans 14 amino acids. CDR1 SNHLY and CDR2 FYNNEI come from the germline V gene. V was clipped by 7 bases and J by 3 bases, with 15 bases between them. The CDR3 protein is CASTESGGYYGYTF. The CDR3 nucleotides are TGTGCCAGCACCGAGTCGGGGGGCTACTATGGCTACACCTTC. Full variable domain (rest looked up from reference TRBV2 and TRBJ1-2): EPEVTQTPSHQVTQMGQEVILRCVPISNHLYFYWYRQILGQKVEFLVSFYNNEISEKSEIFDDQFSVERPDGSNFTLKIRSTKLEDSAMYFCASTESGGYYGYTFGSGTRLTVV.

V usage is TRBV6-5 and J usage is TRBJ2-5, with TRBD1 matching over 7 bases. CDR1 and CDR2 (germline): MNHEY, SVGAGI. With V trimmed by 2 bases and J by 3 bases, 3 bases remained unmatched. The CDR3 spans 14 residues. CDR3 bases: TGTGCCAGCAGTTACCCGGGACAGAAAGAGACCCAGTACTTC. It specifies CASSYPGQKETQYF.

The chain couples TRBV11-2 to TRBJ2-6, with unresolved D. Germline CDR1 reads SGHAT; CDR2 reads FQNNGV. Trimming pared 7 bases from V and 2 bases from J, leaving 12 bases between. The CDR3 contains 15 residues. The CDR3 reads CASTGSRAGANVLTF. The DNA of the CDR3 is TGTGCCAGCACCGGTTCTCGAGCTGGGGCCAACGTCCTGACTTTC. The whole variable domain, remainder taken from reference TRBV11-2 and TRBJ2-6, is EAGVAQSPRYKIIEKRQSVAFWCNPISGHATLYWYQQILGQGPKLLIQFQNNGVVDDSQLPKDRFSAERLKGVDSTLKIQPAKLEDSAVYLCASTGSRAGANVLTFGAGSRLTVL.

CDR3 sequence reads: CASSYGQGANTGELFF. In DNA form, the CDR3 reads TGTGCCAGCAGTTACGGACAGGGGGCGAACACCGGGGAGCTGTTTTTT. This chain connects TRBV7-8 to TRBJ2-2; TRBD1 matches 10 bases. Trimming at V came to 6 bases and at J to 0 bases, leaving 4 bases not matched to a gene. This CDR3 region has 16 residues. Germline CDR1 is SGHVS and CDR2 is FQNEAQ.

The chain couples TRBV9 to TRBJ2-1; a weak D match, TRBD2 (6 bases). V lost 4 bases and J lost 1, with 12 bases in between. The CDR3 is 15 residues long. Germline V gene sequence: CDR1 SGDLS, CDR2 YYNGEE. Here the CDR3 DNA reads TGTGCCAGCAGCCCGAGACTAGGATCCTACAATGAGCAGTTCTTC. It specifies CASSPRLGSYNEQFF.

The genes are TRBV7-6 and TRBJ2-7; 8 nucleotides match TRBD1. This CDR3 has 14 amino acids. J lost 1 base, V lost 5 bases, and 4 bases had no gene match. The germline V gene has CDR1 SGHVS and CDR2 FNYEAQ. CDR3 in amino acids: CASSQRQGSYEQYF. The CDR3 DNA is TGTGCCAGCAGCCAACGACAGGGGTCCTACGAGCAGTACTTC.

The chain carries TRBV4-1 and TRBJ2-5; D might be TRBD1 or TRBD2, each matching 6 bases. The germline CDR1 and CDR2 sequences are MGHRA and YSYEKL. The V end was cut by 1 base, the J end by 1 base, with 13 bases between. This CDR3 comprises 16 residues. CDR3 in amino acids: CASSQGGGTIQETQYF. CDR3 sequence (DNA): TGCGCCAGCAGCCAAGGGGGCGGGACAATCCAAGAGACCCAGTACTTC.